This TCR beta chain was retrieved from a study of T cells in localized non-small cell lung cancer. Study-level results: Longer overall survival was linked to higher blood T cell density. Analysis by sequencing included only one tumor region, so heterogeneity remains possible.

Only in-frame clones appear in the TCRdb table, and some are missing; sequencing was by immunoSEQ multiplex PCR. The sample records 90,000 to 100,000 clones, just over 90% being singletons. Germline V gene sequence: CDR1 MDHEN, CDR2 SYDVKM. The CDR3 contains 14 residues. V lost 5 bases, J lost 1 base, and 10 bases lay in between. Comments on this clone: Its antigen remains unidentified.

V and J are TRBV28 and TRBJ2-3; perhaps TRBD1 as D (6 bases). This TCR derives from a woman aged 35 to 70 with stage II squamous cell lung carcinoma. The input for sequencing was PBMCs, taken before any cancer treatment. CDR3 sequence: CASSPWTGTDTQYF. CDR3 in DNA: TGTGCCAGCAGTCCCTGGACAGGCACAGATACGCAGTATTTT.